The 26 T cell receptor beta chains given below trace back to one sample, sequenced in a study of cytomegalovirus exposure and HLA in healthy donors (dated by TCRdb to about 2017). The library relied on the immunoSEQ multiplex PCR assay. TCRdb took over this immuneACCESS table, retaining in-frame rearrangements with V and J assigned. Such tables are incomplete; in checked studies, under half of the missing clones stem from an unresolved V gene, and the remainder is unexplained. The sample profile shows 150,000 to 200,000 clones; roughly 82% of them were found once. The ten largest clones represent over 1.3% of the sample. The specimen sequenced was PBMCs. The receptors come from a woman younger than 30 in good health and CMV-seronegative.

This chain connects TRBV11-1 to TRBJ2-3; perhaps TRBD1 as D (6 bases). The CDR3 runs 16 residues. Germline values: CDR1 SGHAT, CDR2 FQDESV (reference sequence). V lost 6 bases and J lost 0, with 16 bases in between. CDR3 sequence: CASSPDRRSSTDTQYF. The CDR3 DNA reads TGTGCCAGCAGTCCAGACAGGCGCTCGAGCACAGATACGCAGTATTTT.

The chain employs TRBV7-2 and TRBJ1-3, with D possibly being TRBD1 (5 bases). This CDR3 contains 12 residues. Germline V CDR1 and CDR2: SGHTA, FQGNSA. Between the trimmed V and J ends, which lost 7 bases and 4 bases, there was a span of 8 bases. Written as DNA, the CDR3 is TGTGCCAGCACAGGGATCGGAAACACCATATATTTT. This translates into CASTGIGNTIYF. The variable domain in full, with the rest retrieved from reference TRBV7-2 and TRBJ1-3, is GAGVSQSPSNKVTEKGKDVELRCDPISGHTALYWYRQSLGQGLEFLIYFQGNSAPDKSGLPSDRFSAERTGGSVSTLTIQRTQQEDSAVYLCASTGIGNTIYFGEGSWLTVV.

This rearrangement joins TRBV15 to TRBJ2-7, with D unclear. The CDR3 spans 13 residues. Trimming removed 1 base at V and 3 bases at J, with 7 bases between. Germline CDR1 reads LNHNV; CDR2 reads YYDKDF (reference sequence). CDR3 region: CATSRVNGYEQYF. CDR3 coding DNA: TGTGCCACCAGCAGAGTAAACGGCTACGAGCAGTACTTC.

This sequence joins TRBV6-4 and TRBJ1-1; D is perhaps TRBD1 (5 bases). The V end lost 9 bases, the J end lost 3 bases, and 17 bases lay between the germline ends. CDR1 MRHNA and CDR2 SNTAGT come from the germline V gene. CDR3 length: 14 amino acids. As DNA, the CDR3 is TGTGCCAGTAAACACGACAGCCGAGACACTGAAGCTTTCTTT. Translated: CASKHDSRDTEAFF.

This rearrangement joins TRBV11-2 to TRBJ1-6; unclear D gene. CDR3 length: 12 residues. Germline V gives CDR1 SGHAT, CDR2 FQNNGV. Trimming took 5 bases from V and 9 from J, leaving 8 bases between them. The CDR3 protein is CASSPPFSPLHF. As DNA, the CDR3 is TGTGCCAGCAGCCCCCCTTTTTCACCCCTCCACTTT.

This chain uses TRBV2 with TRBJ2-1; D unresolved. The ends were cut back, 5 bases at V and 0 bases at J, with 11 bases in the middle. CDR3 length equals 15 residues. From germline, CDR1 is SNHLY and CDR2 FYNNEI. The CDR3 DNA sequence: TGTGCCAGCAGTTTCAACCCAGGCTCCTACAATGAGCAGTTCTTC. Protein: CASSFNPGSYNEQFF. Full variable domain (outside the CDR3, taken from reference TRBV2 and TRBJ2-1): EPEVTQTPSHQVTQMGQEVILRCVPISNHLYFYWYRQILGQKVEFLVSFYNNEISEKSEIFDDQFSVERPDGSNFTLKIRSTKLEDSAMYFCASSFNPGSYNEQFFGPGTRLTVL.

V is TRBV19 and J is TRBJ1-5; 9 bases line up with TRBD1. The germline V gene has CDR1 LNHDA and CDR2 SQIVND (reference sequence). J was trimmed by 0 bases and V by 10 bases; bases with no gene match: 10. This CDR3 is 16 amino acids long. The CDR3, as DNA: TGTGCCACGAAGGGACAGGGTTTGAATAGCAATCAGCCCCAGCATTTT. Translation gives CATKGQGLNSNQPQHF.

This chain uses TRBV7-8 with TRBJ2-3; D gene unclear. The germline V gene has CDR1 SGHVS and CDR2 FQNEAQ. Trimming left V 0 bases short and J 6 bases short, with 13 bases between. This CDR3 region has 15 residues. CDR3 nucleotide sequence: TGTGCCAGCAGCTTAGCGGTTGGGCAGTTGGATACGCAGTATTTT. Its translation is CASSLAVGQLDTQYF.

This clone was recorded at least ten times. This chain uses TRBV6-4 with TRBJ2-2, with 10 bases aligning to TRBD2. V lost 3 bases, J lost 4 bases, and 2 bases stayed unmatched. The CDR3 is 15 amino acids. Germline-derived CDR1 and CDR2 are MRHNA and SNTAGT. The CDR3 protein is CASSESGGATGELFF. CDR3 coding DNA: TGTGCCAGCAGTGAAAGCGGGGGGGCCACCGGGGAGCTGTTTTTT.

V gene TRBV7-8 combines with J gene TRBJ2-1, with D tentatively TRBD2 (6 bases). The V gene's germline CDR1 is SGHVS and CDR2 FQNEAQ. The CDR3 totals 15 residues. Trimming shortened V by 5 bases and J by 3 bases, and 14 bases separated the two germline ends. The DNA for the CDR3 is TGTGCCAGCAGCGTTACGGACTACAACTACAATGAGCAGTTCTTC. Protein sequence: CASSVTDYNYNEQFF.

This clone was counted between two and nine times. The chain carries TRBV5-4 and TRBJ1-6, with 7 bases fitting TRBD1. The CDR3 is 15 amino acids. Losses at the gene ends were 4 bases for V and 7 bases for J; bases not matched to a gene: 8. Germline CDR1 and CDR2: SGHNT and YYREEE (reference sequence). DNA for the CDR3: TGTGCCAGCAGCAGTAGCGGGACAGCGAATTCACCCCTCCACTTT. Amino acid sequence: CASSSSGTANSPLHF. Combining the CDR3 with reference TRBV5-4 and TRBJ1-6 gives the whole variable domain ETGVTQSPTHLIKTRGQQVTLRCSSQSGHNTVSWYQQALGQGPQFIFQYYREEENGRGNFPPRFSGLQFPNYSSELNVNALELDDSALYLCASSSSGTANSPLHFGNGTRLTVT.

This sequence joins TRBV7-2 and TRBJ2-1, with 8 bases that match TRBD1. Germline CDR1 and CDR2: SGHTA and FQGNSA. The V and J ends lost 1 base and 3 bases, in that order; junction bases with no gene match: 2. This CDR3 contains 15 residues. CDR3 sequence (DNA): TGTGCCAGCAGCTTAGACAGGGGGAGCTACAATGAGCAGTTCTTC. Translation: CASSLDRGSYNEQFF. Full variable domain (remainder filled in from reference TRBV7-2 and TRBJ2-1): GAGVSQSPSNKVTEKGKDVELRCDPISGHTALYWYRQSLGQGLEFLIYFQGNSAPDKSGLPSDRFSAERTGGSVSTLTIQRTQQEDSAVYLCASSLDRGSYNEQFFGPGTRLTVL.

The rearrangement links TRBV19 to TRBJ2-7; TRBD1 is a possible D gene (6 bases). V was cut by 3 bases and J by 2 bases, with 14 bases left in between. Germline CDR1 is LNHDA and CDR2 is SQIVND (reference sequence). The CDR3 runs to 15 residues. CDR3 sequence reads: CASSIGAQGPYEQYF. The CDR3 nucleotides read TGTGCCAGTAGTATTGGGGCCCAGGGGCCCTACGAGCAGTACTTC.

This chain connects TRBV10-3 to TRBJ2-3, with TRBD2 identical over 12 bases. The V and J ends lost 10 bases and 0 bases, in that order; junction bases with no gene match: 11. Germline CDR1 reads ENHRY; CDR2 reads SYGVKD. This CDR3 spans 17 amino acids. Here the CDR3 reads CATSTSGGTTSTDTQYF. As DNA, the CDR3 is TGTGCCACCTCGACTAGCGGGGGAACTACTAGCACAGATACGCAGTATTTT.

The chain is built from TRBV11-2 and TRBJ2-3; 11 bases are a match to TRBD2. V was clipped by 5 bases and J by 0 bases; unmatched bases: 7. Germline lookup yields CDR1 SGHAT and CDR2 FQNNGV. This CDR3 contains 17 residues. Here the CDR3 reads CASSHGLAGTSTDTQYF. CDR3 nucleotides: TGTGCCAGCAGCCACGGACTAGCGGGTACTAGCACAGATACGCAGTATTTT.

As DNA, the CDR3 is TGTGCCAGTAGTACTTCTAGCGGGGAGTACAATGAGCAGTTCTTC. Translating gives CASSTSSGEYNEQFF. V usage is TRBV19 and J usage is TRBJ2-1; 9 bases are shared with TRBD2. The CDR3 has 15 residues. Trimming cost V 4 bases and J 4 bases; bases outside gene matches: 5. From germline, CDR1 is LNHDA and CDR2 SQIVND (reference sequence).

The V and J genes are TRBV12-5 and TRBJ2-2; 7 bases match TRBD1. Germline V gene data show CDR1 as LGHNT and CDR2 as FRNRAP. This CDR3 spans 15 amino acids. V shed 4 bases, J shed 3 bases, and the junction held 5 bases outside the gene matches. This CDR3 is CASGSKTGDTGELFF. In nucleotides, the CDR3 is TGTGCTAGTGGTTCTAAAACAGGGGACACCGGGGAGCTGTTTTTT.

This chain joins TRBV28 and TRBJ2-4; TRBD1 is a possible D gene (6 bases). V lost 3 bases, J lost 0 bases, and 12 bases lay in between. This CDR3 spans 16 amino acids. Per germline, CDR1 MDHEN and CDR2 SYDVKM. The CDR3 DNA follows: TGTGCCAGCAGTTTCGGACAGTTTCTAGCCAAAAACATTCAGTACTTC. Translated, it gives CASSFGQFLAKNIQYF.

The rearrangement uses TRBV18 and TRBJ2-1, with 7 positions matching TRBD2. V was pared by 2 bases and J by 8 bases, with 6 bases of the junction left unmatched. The CDR3 extends over 14 amino acids. Per germline, CDR1 KGHSH and CDR2 LQKENI. This CDR3 is CASSPLRGSDEQFF. For the CDR3, the DNA is TGTGCCAGCTCACCATTGCGGGGGTCCGATGAGCAGTTCTTC.

The chain combines TRBV11-2 with TRBJ2-1, with D maybe TRBD1 (7 bases). CDR1 and CDR2 (germline): SGHAT, FQNNGV. V lost 7 bases to trimming and J lost 0 bases, with 13 bases between them. The CDR3 is 15 amino acids. The CDR3 bases are TGTGCCAGCAAGAACAGGGGACTCTCCTACAATGAGCAGTTCTTC. Protein: CASKNRGLSYNEQFF.

The V and J genes are TRBV14 and TRBJ1-2; 9 bases fit TRBD1. There are 17 residues in the CDR3. With 4 bases clipped from V and 2 bases from J, the junction kept 11 bases outside the gene matches. Germline V gene sequence: CDR1 SGHDN, CDR2 FVKESK. The CDR3, as DNA: TGTGCCAGCAGCCGGGACAGGGAATATATTAAGAACTATGGCTACACCTTC. As protein: CASSRDREYIKNYGYTF.

V is TRBV30 and J is TRBJ1-6; 7 bases fit TRBD1. Germline values: CDR1 GTSNPN, CDR2 SVGIG (reference sequence). The CDR3 length is 16 residues. The junction had 9 bases not matched to a gene; V was cut back by 3 bases and J by 4 bases. Written as DNA, the CDR3 is TGTGCCTGGAGACCACTCGGACAGGCTTATAATTCACCCCTCCACTTT. This sequence encodes CAWRPLGQAYNSPLHF.

The table lists this clone with a count of one. The J gene is TRBJ1-2, the V gene TRBV27; a weak D match, TRBD1 (5 bases). V dropped 3 bases and J dropped 6 bases, with 11 bases sitting between them. The germline V gene encodes CDR1 MNHEY and CDR2 SMNVEV (reference sequence). This CDR3 is built from 13 residues. Written as DNA, the CDR3 is TGTGCCAGCAGTTTCAGGGAAGGGCATGGCTACACCTTC. Protein product: CASSFREGHGYTF.

The chain recombines TRBV12-5 with TRBJ2-6; D gene uncertain. V was pared by 0 bases and J by 4 bases, with 7 bases between. CDR1 is LGHNT, CDR2 FRNRAP, per germline. This CDR3 contains 15 residues. This CDR3 is CASGLVLLGANVLTF. The CDR3 DNA sequence: TGTGCTAGTGGTTTGGTACTCTTGGGGGCCAACGTCCTGACTTTC. The whole variable domain, remainder taken from reference TRBV12-5 and TRBJ2-6, is DARVTQTPRHKVTEMGQEVTMRCQPILGHNTVFWYRQTMMQGLELLAYFRNRAPLDDSGMPKDRFSAEMPDATLATLKIQPSEPRDSAVYFCASGLVLLGANVLTFGAGSRLTVL.

The CDR3 loop is CASSTRLAGGVEQYF. DNA of the CDR3: TGTGCCAGTAGTACTCGACTAGCGGGAGGGGTCGAGCAGTACTTC. The J gene is TRBJ2-7, the V gene TRBV19, with 14 bases lining up with TRBD2. The CDR3 contains 15 residues. CDR1 and CDR2 from the germline V gene are LNHDA and SQIVND (reference sequence). V lost 4 bases and J lost 6; bases outside the gene matches: 5.

The gene calls are TRBV9 and TRBJ1-2; D is possibly TRBD1 (5 bases). Germline lookup yields CDR1 SGDLS and CDR2 YYNGEE. Between the trimmed V and J ends, which lost 4 bases and 1 base, there was a span of 17 bases. The CDR3 contains 16 residues. The CDR3 coding sequence is TGTGCCAGCAGCCCCGACCGTGGGGGGATTAACTATGGCTACACCTTC. It is translated as CASSPDRGGINYGYTF.